The clone carrying this T cell receptor beta chain was picked up a small number of times. No antigen is known for it. These data come from a study of T cells after yellow fever vaccination. General study results and limits: Abundant clonotypes from the bulk population could have been carried over as contaminants into FACS-sorted repertoires. Researchers noted that a small share of clonotypes showed up in both CD4 and CD8 compartments. A faster peak, day 5 versus 15, was reached by the weaker secondary response.

Germline V gene lookup returns CDR1 SGDLS and CDR2 YYNGEE. The CDR3 contains 15 residues. With 4 bases removed from V and 0 bases from J, the gap between germline ends came to 14 bases. UMIs were added to TCR cDNA along with a universal primer site when it was made by 5'RACE template switching. From the 5' RACE reads, TCRdb called clonotypes with MiXCR, one entry per CDR3 protein. The sample holds around 260,000 distinct CDR3 sequences, about 5.2% seen once. Material: CD4+ T cells sorted from PBMCs, obtained on the day of the yellow fever booster vaccination. The chain combines TRBV9 with TRBJ2-7; D possibly uses TRBD1 or TRBD2 (7 bases each). This TCR was sampled from a man younger than 30 who received the YFV17D yellow fever vaccine. Written as DNA, the CDR3 is TGTGCCAGCAGCCCAGGGGGGGCCCCCTCCTACGAGCAGTACTTC. Protein: CASSPGGAPSYEQYF.